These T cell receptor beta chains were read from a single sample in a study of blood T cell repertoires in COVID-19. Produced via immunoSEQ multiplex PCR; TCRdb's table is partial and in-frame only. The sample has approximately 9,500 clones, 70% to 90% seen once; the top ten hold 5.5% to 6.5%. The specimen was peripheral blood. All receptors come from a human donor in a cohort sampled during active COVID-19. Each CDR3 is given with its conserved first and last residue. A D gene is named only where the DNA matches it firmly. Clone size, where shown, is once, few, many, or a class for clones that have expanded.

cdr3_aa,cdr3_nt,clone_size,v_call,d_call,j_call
CARSPPGGTGGRWYGYTF,TGCGCCCGCAGCCCCCCGGGGGGGACAGGGGGCCGGTGGTATGGCTACACCTTC,-,TRBV4-1,TRBD1,TRBJ1-2
CASSRTGSSYEQYF,TGTGCCAGCAGTAGGACTGGGAGCTCCTACGAGCAGTACTTC,-,TRBV2,-,TRBJ2-7
CASSSLRGGGKETQYF,TGCGCCAGCAGCTCCCTTAGGGGCGGGGGTAAAGAGACCCAGTACTTC,-,TRBV5-1,TRBD2,TRBJ2-5
CASGLGSGTDTQYF,TGTGCTAGTGGTTTGGGGTCGGGGACAGATACGCAGTATTTT,-,TRBV12-5,-,TRBJ2-3
CAISERVVDEKLFF,TGTGCCATCAGTGAACGAGTGGTTGATGAAAAACTGTTTTTT,-,TRBV10-3,-,TRBJ1-4
CASSETSNQPQHF,TGCGCCAGCAGTGAGACAAGCAATCAGCCCCAGCATTTT,-,TRBV10-1,-,TRBJ1-5
CASSRSFLYGYTF,TGTGCCAGCAGCCGGTCGTTTCTATATGGCTACACCTTC,-,TRBV3-1/TRBV3-2,-,TRBJ1-2
CASSIDLRSHSGANVLTF,TGTGCCAGTAGTATAGATCTCCGGTCCCACTCCGGGGCCAACGTCCTGACTTTC,-,TRBV19,-,TRBJ2-6
CSASPGTGPAGELFF,TGCAGTGCTAGTCCCGGGACAGGGCCGGCCGGGGAGCTGTTTTTT,-,TRBV20-1,TRBD1,TRBJ2-2
CASSADQNGVESYTF,TGTGCCAGCAGCGCGGATCAGAACGGGGTGGAGAGCTACACCTTC,few,TRBV5-4,-,TRBJ1-2
CASSMWGSGRKNEKLFF,TGTGCCAGTAGTATGTGGGGCAGTGGCAGGAAAAATGAAAAACTGTTTTTT,-,TRBV19,-,TRBJ1-4
CASSTGQANEKLFF,TGTGCCAGCAGCACGGGACAGGCGAATGAAAAACTGTTTTTT,-,TRBV6-5,TRBD1,TRBJ1-4
CASTPWGGPSNEQFF,TGTGCCAGCACCCCATGGGGGGGGCCTAGCAATGAGCAGTTCTTC,once,TRBV11-1,-,TRBJ2-1
CASSFQRAGDEQFF,TGTGCCAGCAGCTTCCAGAGGGCAGGAGATGAGCAGTTCTTC,-,TRBV7-9,-,TRBJ2-1
CATPLEEGNNYGYTF,TGTGCCACTCCCCTCGAGGAGGGGAATAACTATGGCTACACCTTC,-,TRBV19,-,TRBJ1-2
CASTPSWATEAFF,TGTGCCAGCACTCCCAGTTGGGCCACTGAAGCTTTCTTT,-,TRBV12-3/TRBV12-4,-,TRBJ1-1
CASSPRADGGPGTGELFF,TGTGCCAGCAGCCCTAGGGCCGATGGCGGGCCTGGGACCGGGGAGCTGTTTTTT,-,TRBV11-3,-,TRBJ2-2
CASSQDLTDNEQFF,TGTGCCAGCAGCCAAGATCTCACTGACAATGAGCAGTTCTTC,-,TRBV3-1/TRBV3-2,-,TRBJ2-1
CASSGTLSEGQGTYEQYF,TGTGCCAGCAGCGGAACGTTATCGGAGGGACAGGGGACCTACGAGCAGTACTTC,-,TRBV3-1/TRBV3-2,TRBD1,TRBJ2-7
CASGQGGSGNEKLFF,TGTGCTAGTGGCCAAGGGGGCAGTGGTAATGAAAAACTGTTTTTT,-,TRBV12-5,TRBD1,TRBJ1-4
CASSGIRGGTGELFF,TGTGCCAGCAGTGGAATTCGGGGGGGCACCGGGGAGCTGTTTTTT,-,TRBV2,TRBD2,TRBJ2-2
CASSPRQAKAYEQYF,TGTGCCAGTAGCCCACGACAGGCGAAGGCCTACGAGCAGTACTTC,-,TRBV19,-,TRBJ2-7
CASSEEGGVGEQYF,TGTGCCAGCAGTGAAGAGGGGGGGGTCGGAGAGCAGTACTTC,-,TRBV2,-,TRBJ2-7
CASSVRATNEKLFF,TGTGCCAGCAGCGTGCGTGCAACTAATGAAAAACTGTTTTTT,once,TRBV9,-,TRBJ1-4
CASSIGAGGGTEAFF,TGTGCCAGTAGTATAGGTGCAGGGGGAGGAACTGAAGCTTTCTTT,-,TRBV19,TRBD1,TRBJ1-1
CASSFPLNTEAFF,TGTGCCAGTAGTTTTCCGCTAAACACTGAAGCTTTCTTT,-,TRBV19,-,TRBJ1-1
CASSLAGGFSEQYF,TGTGCCAGCAGTTTGGCAGGGGGGTTCTCCGAGCAGTACTTC,-,TRBV7-3,-,TRBJ2-7
CASSVGASGEETQYF,TGTGCCAGCAGCGTAGGGGCTAGCGGGGAGGAGACCCAGTACTTC,-,TRBV9,TRBD2,TRBJ2-5
CASRAGQGGETQYF,TGTGCCAGCAGGGCCGGACAGGGAGGGGAGACCCAGTACTTC,-,TRBV6-5,-,TRBJ2-5
CASSLEGDRGRGNTIYF,TGTGCCAGCAGCTTAGAGGGGGACAGGGGTCGTGGAAACACCATATATTTT,-,TRBV7-9,TRBD1,TRBJ1-3
CASSPRADTEAFF,TGTGCCAGCAGCCCTAGAGCGGACACTGAAGCTTTCTTT,-,TRBV7-9,-,TRBJ1-1
CASSHPGDRPNEKLFF,TGCGCCAGCAGCCATCCCGGCGACAGGCCTAATGAAAAACTGTTTTTT,-,TRBV4-1,-,TRBJ1-4
CASSSLRGDTMVGYTF,TGTGCCAGCAGTTCCCTCCGGGGGGATACTATGGTCGGCTACACCTTC,-,TRBV6-5,-,TRBJ1-2
CASSLGTGGQETQYF,TGTGCTAGCAGCCTCGGGACAGGGGGACAAGAGACCCAGTACTTC,once,TRBV7-7,TRBD1,TRBJ2-5
CASSPKDRGKLYEQYF,TGTGCCAGCAGCCCAAAGGACAGGGGAAAGCTCTACGAGCAGTACTTC,-,TRBV7-6,TRBD1,TRBJ2-7
CAWSLGEDQPQHF,TGTGCCTGGAGTCTAGGAGAAGATCAGCCCCAGCATTTT,-,TRBV30,-,TRBJ1-5
CASSLAGGPGGELFF,TGTGCCAGCAGTTTAGCGGGGGGGCCCGGCGGGGAGCTGTTTTTT,-,TRBV2,TRBD2,TRBJ2-2
CASKRIRGNSYEQYF,TGTGCCAGCAAACGAATCAGGGGAAACTCCTACGAGCAGTACTTC,-,TRBV11-2,-,TRBJ2-7
CASSLATYNEQFF,TGTGCCAGCAGCTTAGCCACATACAATGAGCAGTTCTTC,-,TRBV7-8,-,TRBJ2-1
CASSVQGRVYF,TGTGCCAGCAGTGTCCAGGGGCGGGTATATTTT,-,TRBV2,-,TRBJ1-3
CASSLAGEITDTQYF,TGCGCCAGCAGCCTAGCGGGGGAAATCACAGATACGCAGTATTTT,once,TRBV4-1,TRBD2,TRBJ2-3
CASSLMLAGGPTDTQYF,TGTGCCAGCAGTTTAATGCTAGCGGGGGGGCCCACAGATACGCAGTATTTT,-,TRBV28,TRBD2,TRBJ2-3
CASSIWRVSSYEQYF,TGTGCCAGTAGTATCTGGAGGGTGTCCTCCTACGAGCAGTACTTC,-,TRBV19,-,TRBJ2-7
CASSNRSISYEQYF,TGTGCCAGCAGTAACAGGTCTATCTCCTACGAGCAGTACTTC,-,TRBV6-2/TRBV6-3,-,TRBJ2-7
CASRLQQGTEAFF,TGTGCCAGCAGGTTACAACAGGGCACTGAAGCTTTCTTT,-,TRBV6-5,-,TRBJ1-1
CASSQVWTGSSYEQYF,TGTGCCAGCAGCCAAGTCTGGACAGGGAGCTCCTACGAGCAGTACTTC,-,TRBV4-2,TRBD1,TRBJ2-7
CASSYSFYSGNTIYF,TGTGCCAGCAGCTATAGTTTTTACTCTGGAAACACCATATATTTT,-,TRBV13,-,TRBJ1-3
CAVGTSNTGELFF,TGTGCCGTCGGGACATCGAACACCGGGGAGCTGTTTTTT,few,TRBV24-1,-,TRBJ2-2
CASSLEAASQPQHF,TGTGCCAGCAGTTTAGAAGCGGCGTCCCAGCCCCAGCATTTT,-,TRBV27,-,TRBJ1-5
CASSPSDRPGTEAFF,TGTGCCAGCTCCCCATCGGACAGGCCAGGGACTGAAGCTTTCTTT,-,TRBV18,TRBD1,TRBJ1-1
CASSYTYGGSDGYTF,TGTGCCAGCAGTTACACGTACGGGGGGTCGGATGGCTACACCTTC,once,TRBV6-5,-,TRBJ1-2
CASSPVFTSGGAAQYF,TGTGCCAGCAGCCCTGTATTCACTAGCGGGGGGGCAGCGCAGTATTTT,once,TRBV6-2/TRBV6-3,TRBD2,TRBJ2-3
CASSPTSSDTEAFF,TGTGCCAGCAGCCCGACTTCCTCGGACACTGAAGCTTTCTTT,-,TRBV7-8,-,TRBJ1-1
CASSQEHRGRETQYF,TGCGCCAGCAGCCAAGAACACAGGGGGAGGGAGACCCAGTACTTC,-,TRBV4-1,TRBD1,TRBJ2-5
CASSASDSYNEQFF,TGTGCCAGCTCTGCTAGCGACTCCTACAATGAGCAGTTCTTC,-,TRBV18,-,TRBJ2-1
CASSLAGQPSLEQFF,TGTGCCAGCAGCCTAGCGGGGCAACCCTCTCTCGAGCAGTTCTTC,-,TRBV27,TRBD2,TRBJ2-1
CATSRGDRGSPLHF,TGTGCCACCAGCAGGGGGGACAGGGGATCACCCCTCCACTTT,-,TRBV15,TRBD1,TRBJ1-6
CATPRGEANYGYTF,TGTGCCACGCCTCGGGGTGAGGCTAACTATGGCTACACCTTC,-,TRBV10-3,-,TRBJ1-2
CATSDPGQGNTDTQYF,TGTGCCACCAGTGACCCCGGACAGGGGAACACAGATACGCAGTATTTT,-,TRBV24-1,TRBD1,TRBJ2-3